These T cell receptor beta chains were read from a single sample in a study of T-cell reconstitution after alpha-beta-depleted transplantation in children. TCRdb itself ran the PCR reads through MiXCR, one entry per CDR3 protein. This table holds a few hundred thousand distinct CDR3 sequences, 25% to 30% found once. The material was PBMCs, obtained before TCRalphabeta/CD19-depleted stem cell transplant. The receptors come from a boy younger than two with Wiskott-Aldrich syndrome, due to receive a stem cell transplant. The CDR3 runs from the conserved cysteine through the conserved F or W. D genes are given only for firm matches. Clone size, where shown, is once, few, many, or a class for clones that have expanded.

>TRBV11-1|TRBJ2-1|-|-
TGTGCCAGCAGCGAAGGGGTTTATAGATACAATGAGCAGTTCTTC
CASSEGVYRYNEQFF
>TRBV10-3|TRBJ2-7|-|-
TGTGCCATCACGAAGGGCCCCACCTACGAGCAGTACTTC
CAITKGPTYEQYF
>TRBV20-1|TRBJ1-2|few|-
TGCAGTGCTGTCGATGGGGACTATGGCTACACCTTC
CSAVDGDYGYTF
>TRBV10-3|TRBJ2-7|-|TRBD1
TGTGCCATCAGACGGGACAGTGTCGACGAGCAGTACTTC
CAIRRDSVDEQYF
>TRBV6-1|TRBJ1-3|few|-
TGTGCCAGCGGCCAGGAACCCTCTGGAAACACCATATATTTT
CASGQEPSGNTIYF
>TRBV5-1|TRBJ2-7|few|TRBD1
TGCGCCAGCAGCTTTGAGTCCGGGACAGCCGAGCAGTACTTC
CASSFESGTAEQYF
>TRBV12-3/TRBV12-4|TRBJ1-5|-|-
TGTGCCAGCACCGAACAGGGCCCCAATCAGCCCCAGCATTTT
CASTEQGPNQPQHF
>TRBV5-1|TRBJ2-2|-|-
TGCGCCAGCAGCCCGCTAAGAAGGGTGAACACCGGGGAGCTGTTTTTT
CASSPLRRVNTGELFF
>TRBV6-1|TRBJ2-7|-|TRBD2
TGTGCCAGCAGGGACCTCGGGACTAACTACGAGCAGTACTTC
CASRDLGTNYEQYF
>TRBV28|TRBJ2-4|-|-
TGTGCCAGCACGGAGACAGATCTAGCCAAAAACATTCAGTACTTC
CASTETDLAKNIQYF
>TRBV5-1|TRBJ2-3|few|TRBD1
TGCGCCAGCAGTTCGTTAACGTCAGACAGGGGAGGAACAGATACGCAGTATTTT
CASSSLTSDRGGTDTQYF
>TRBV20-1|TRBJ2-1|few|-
TGCAGTGCCGACACGAGGAGGGTCCTCTACAATGAGCAGTTCTTC
CSADTRRVLYNEQFF
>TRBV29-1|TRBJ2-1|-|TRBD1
TGCAGCGTAGGGGACAGGGGGTTGAGTGAGCAGTTCTTC
CSVGDRGLSEQFF
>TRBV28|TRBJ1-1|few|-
TGTGCCAGCAGTCCCAATCTACAGGGTGGCGGCACTGAAGCTTTCTTT
CASSPNLQGGGTEAFF
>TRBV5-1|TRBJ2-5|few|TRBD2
TGCGCCAGCAGCTTGATACTAGCGGGAGAGACCCAGTACTTC
CASSLILAGETQYF
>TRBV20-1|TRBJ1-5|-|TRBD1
TGCAGTGCTAGAGATAGAGGACAGGCGCTGGCGCCCAATCAGCCCCAGCATTTT
CSARDRGQALAPNQPQHF
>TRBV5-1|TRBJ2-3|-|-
TGCGCCAGCAGCTTGGCCCGGGGGATCACAGATACGCAGTATTTT
CASSLARGITDTQYF
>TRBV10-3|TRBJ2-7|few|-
TGTGCCATCAGTGAGTCGGGGCAGCCCTACGAGCAGTACTTC
CAISESGQPYEQYF
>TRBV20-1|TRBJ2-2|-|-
TGCAGTGCTAGAGATGGGTCGGGGGCGTGGACCGGGGAGCTGTTTTTT
CSARDGSGAWTGELFF
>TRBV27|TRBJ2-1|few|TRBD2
TGTGCCAGCAGTTTCCTCGCGGGAGAGTATCACAATGAGCAGTTCTTC
CASSFLAGEYHNEQFF
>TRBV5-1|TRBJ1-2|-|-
TGCGCCAGCAGCTTGGCCGCGGGAGATGGCTACACCTTC
CASSLAAGDGYTF
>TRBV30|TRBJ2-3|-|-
TGTGCCTGGAGTACGGCGGGAGATACGCAGTATTTT
CAWSTAGDTQYF
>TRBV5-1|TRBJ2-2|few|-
TGCGCCAGCAGCGGAGGGACAGCCACCGGGGAGCTGTTTTTT
CASSGGTATGELFF
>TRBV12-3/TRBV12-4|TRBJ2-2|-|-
TGTGCCAGCAGGCCCGGGGCAGGGAACACCGGGGAGCTGTTTTTT
CASRPGAGNTGELFF
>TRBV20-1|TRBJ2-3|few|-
TGCAGTGCTAGAGATTTGCGGCGGGGTACAGATACGCAGTATTTT
CSARDLRRGTDTQYF
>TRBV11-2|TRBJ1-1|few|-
TGTGCCAGCAGCTTCGGGTCTTCTAAATGGCTTGCTTTCTTT
CASSFGSSKWLAFF
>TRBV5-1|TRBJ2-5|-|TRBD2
TGCGCCAGCAGCCCCCTAGCGGGAGGAGACGGAGAGACCCAGTACTTC
CASSPLAGGDGETQYF
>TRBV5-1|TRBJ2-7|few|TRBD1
TGCGCCAGCAGGTTGGGGACAGGCCCCTACGAGCAGTACTTC
CASRLGTGPYEQYF
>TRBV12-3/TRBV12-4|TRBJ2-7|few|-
TGTGCCAGCAGCCGCGAAGGCGCTGGGTACTACTACGAGCAGTACTTC
CASSREGAGYYYEQYF
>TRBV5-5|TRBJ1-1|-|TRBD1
TGTGCCAGCAGCATGGGGACAGGGAGTCCAAACACTGAAGCTTTCTTT
CASSMGTGSPNTEAFF
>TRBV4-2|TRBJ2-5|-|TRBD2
TGTGCCAGCAGCCCAGCGGGACCTCAAGAGACCCAGTACTTC
CASSPAGPQETQYF
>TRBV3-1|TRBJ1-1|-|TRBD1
TGTGCCAGCAGTTCCTCGACCGGGACAGGGCCCATGAACACTGAAGCTTTCTTT
CASSSSTGTGPMNTEAFF
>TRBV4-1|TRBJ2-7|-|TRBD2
TGCGCCAGCTCTAGCCCTAAAATGACTAGCGGGAGCTCCTACGAGCAGTACTTC
CASSSPKMTSGSSYEQYF
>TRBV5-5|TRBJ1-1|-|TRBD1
TGTGCCAGCAGCTCTGGACTGCGACCGGGACAGGGTAGCCAAGCTTTCTTT
CASSSGLRPGQGSQAFF
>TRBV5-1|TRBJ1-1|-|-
TGCGCCAGCAGCGGGGGACTCAGGAACACTGAAGCTTTCTTT
CASSGGLRNTEAFF
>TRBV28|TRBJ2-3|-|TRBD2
TGTGCCAGCAGTGACGTACTAGCGGGGGGCACAGATACGCAGTATTTT
CASSDVLAGGTDTQYF
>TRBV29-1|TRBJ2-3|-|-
TGCAGCGCTAAACAAGGACAGTCGCAAGCAGATACGCAGTATTTT
CSAKQGQSQADTQYF
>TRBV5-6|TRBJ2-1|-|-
TGTGCCAGCAGCTTGAGGATAGCTCATGAGCAGTTCTTC
CASSLRIAHEQFF
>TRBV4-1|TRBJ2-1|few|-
TGCGCCAGCAGCCAAGGTAGCTGGACCCTAAGCTCCTACAATGAGCAGTTCTTC
CASSQGSWTLSSYNEQFF
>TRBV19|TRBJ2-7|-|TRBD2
TGTGCCAGTAGAATTGCTAGCGGGCCCACCTACGAGCAGTACTTC
CASRIASGPTYEQYF
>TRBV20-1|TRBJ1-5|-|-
TGCAGTGCTATATACCGGGGGGCAGCGAGCAATCAGCCCCAGCATTTT
CSAIYRGAASNQPQHF
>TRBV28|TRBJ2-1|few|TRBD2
TGTGCCAGCAGTGAAACCGGCGGGAGAATGGGATACAATGAGCAGTTCTTC
CASSETGGRMGYNEQFF
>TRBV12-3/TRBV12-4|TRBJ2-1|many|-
TGTGCCAGCAGTTTAATGAATGAGCAGTTCTTC
CASSLMNEQFF
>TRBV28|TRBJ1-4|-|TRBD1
TGTGCCAGCAGTGAGACAGGGCCTGGGGAAAAACTGTTTTTT
CASSETGPGEKLFF
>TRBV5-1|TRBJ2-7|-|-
TGCGCCAGCAGCTTGAAGGTGGCCGGGACGCCATATACCTACGAGCAGTACTTC
CASSLKVAGTPYTYEQYF
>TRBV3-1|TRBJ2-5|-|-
TGTGCCAGCAGCCAAATACTCCAAGAGACCCAGTACTTC
CASSQILQETQYF